This T cell receptor (beta chain) is drawn from a study of regulatory T cells in long-lasting Graves disease. Study conclusions and caveats: The TCR repertoire of persistent Graves' patients was less diverse than that of newly diagnosed ones.

As to time point: newly diagnosed GD, antithyroid drugs for less than 3 months. RNA extracted from PBMCs served as the sequencing template. CDR1 and CDR2 from the germline V gene are LNHNV and YYDKDF (reference sequence). The CDR3 sequence is 13 residues long. Trimming removed 0 bases at V and 7 bases at J, with 10 bases between. Arm-PCR of CDR3 regions with iRepertoire HTBI primers generated TCR beta libraries. TCRdb reprocessed the multiplex PCR reads with MiXCR, giving one entry per CDR3 protein. The sample includes hundreds of thousands of distinct CDR3 sequences, over 15% of them seen just once. This clonotype has only a few counts. Its target is not known. Separately, the same data were catalogued under a study of T cells in Graves' hyperthyroidism and ophthalmopathy. This second report adds: The HTBI primer set was used in a first-round RT-PCR of the TCR CDR3.

The TCR comes from a man between 40 and 49 years old with Graves disease. Sequencing was performed on peripheral blood mononuclear cells (PBMCs), taken at new diagnosis, from a patient treated with antithyroid drugs. V is TRBV15 and J is TRBJ2-7, with D unclear. As DNA, the CDR3 is TGTGCCACCAGCAGAGACCTAACTGGTGAGCAGTACTTC. It translates to CATSRDLTGEQYF.